This TCR beta chain was sequenced in a study of post-analysis software for immune sequencing data. Overall study context: Progressive-relapsing, secondary progressive and relapsing-remitting multiple sclerosis were among the disease courses included. General study points: By F measure, strong co-clustering occurred among samples prepared in the same batch. TRBV segments more frequent in patients than in controls numbered about five and included TRBV5-6, TRBV5-1 and TRBV20-1. Multiple sclerosis patients showed significantly lower normalized Chao1 diversity than controls did.

As to this clonotype: Its antigen is unidentified. A junction end diverges from the germline sequence, so it may reflect a read error.

Prepared TCR beta cDNA libraries contained unique molecular identifiers. TCRdb re-called the PCR reads through MiXCR, storing one row per CDR3 protein. The sample records fewer than 850,000 distinct CDR3 sequences, just under 30% being singletons. CDR3 length: 15 amino acids. Germline V lookup: CDR1 MNHEY, CDR2 SVGEGT. The clonotype comes from a girl aged 10 to 17 with multiple sclerosis. Sequenced material: blood. The chain recombines TRBV6-2 or TRBV6-3 with TRBJ2-1, with D possibly being TRBD1 (7 bases). The CDR3 DNA reads TGTGCCAGCAAGGGTTGGAGGGGGCGCGAGAATGAGAAGTTCTTC. Translated, it gives CASKGWRGRENEKFF.